The TCR beta chain described here comes from a study of blood T cell dynamics during melanoma immunotherapy (dated by TCRdb to the early 2020s). Describing the broader study: The patients had metastatic melanoma and were given first-line pembrolizumab or nivolumab plus ipilimumab as standard of care in the United Kingdom. To find early correlates of response, peripheral T cell receptor repertoires were profiled in metastatic melanoma patients before and after one cycle of checkpoint inhibitor therapy. Consecutive patients formed a training cohort, and a further independent group of patients from the same centre was pooled into an external validation set. Results and caveats for the whole study, not just this receptor: The relatively small sample size was acknowledged as something that could potentially limit how far the results can be generalized. Whether the T cell clones behind the repertoire changes were melanoma-specific or instead reflected general immune activation was something the study could not determine. Of the sorted CD8+ subsets, TIE cells had both the highest clonality and the greatest similarity to cfDNA CDR3 sequences, which suggests active turnover converging on dominant clones.

Reading the label with the study, this specimen's time point is: pre-treatment baseline. Blood samples were taken before treatment (T0) and at week 3 (W3), following the first cycle of checkpoint blockade. Except for a couple of patients with rapid clinical progression, response was assessed 12 weeks after the first infusion by RECIST 1.1; disease control meant complete response, partial response or stable disease. Patients with prior systemic cancer treatment, concomitant immunosuppressant therapy or synchronous other active malignancies were excluded. In six patients, three with progression and three with disease control, sorted CD8+ memory and naive T cell subsets were sequenced at T0 and W3. Lymphoprep and SepMate tubes were used to isolate PBMC from blood, and red cell lysis was then performed. QIAamp DNA Blood Mini kits were used to extract DNA from PBMC and sorted T cell subsets. CD8+ T cell subsets were sorted live on a FACSAria III cytometer and then frozen prior to DNA extraction. Fresh PBMC for flow cytometry were kept at 4 degrees C in PBS containing 2% fetal bovine serum and were analyzed within 25 hours.

V is trimmed back by 5 bases and J by 1 base, and the junction contains 7 bases that no gene match accounts for. The CDR3 holds 15 amino acids from the cysteine to the phenylalanine. Of the read, only the CDR3 DNA is kept; its 45 bases are in frame from base 1. CDR1 and CDR2 are read off the germline V gene (reference sequence) as MNHEY and SMNVEV. With regard to this clone: Its antigen is unknown. No quality values exist for individual bases; no much larger clone is one base distant.

The entire DNA extracted from each sorted CD8+ T cell subset was loaded into the assay. The immunoSEQ TCRb Assay kit was used according to manufacturer instructions to amplify TCR beta CDR3 sequences from genomic DNA. The KAPA Library Quantification Kit for Illumina platforms was used to quantify the pooled libraries by qPCR. Sequencing of the pooled libraries was done on an Illumina NextSeq 500, with clustering at roughly 0.55-1.2 pM. The study's processing was this. Analysis of the TCR data relied on immunoSEQ ANALYZER and the R LymphoSeq package. A rearrangement efficiency score was calculated as productive divided by the sum of productive and non-productive CDR3 sequences. Clonality was measured with the Gini coefficient and diversity with the Renyi index at alpha=1, and both measures were compared pairwise between timepoints within each patient. In LymphoSeq, clonal relatedness was computed with an edit distance of 3 and repertoire similarity was computed with the Bhattacharyya coefficient. To classify response, a linear discriminant analysis based on week-3 changes in clonality and diversity was built with the R MASS and caret packages. Not all clones reach the TCRdb copy of this immuneACCESS table, which keeps in-frame sequences only. Checked studies attribute under half of the gap to unresolved V genes and leave the rest unexplained. V and J calls plus clone size are reproduced from that table; the DNA served to infer D and trimming. In this sample the table shows about 13,000 clones, under 95% of which occur a single time. The leading ten clones occupy around 0.18% of the sample.

Source: effector memory CD8+ T cells from blood, taken from a patient treated with checkpoint blockade. This receptor chain uses TRBV27 and TRBJ2-7, with 8 junctional bases fitting TRBD2. This receptor was taken from a human donor with melanoma. The nucleotide sequence reads as follows: TGTGCCAGCAGTCTCGGGCGGGGGGCTTCCTACGAGCAGTACTTC. The translation is CASSLGRGASYEQYF.